The 30 T cell receptor beta chains reported below all come from one sample, sequenced in a study of blood T cell repertoires in COVID-19. Measured with immunoSEQ multiplex PCR; TCRdb has only the in-frame clones, and not every one. The table has 150,000 to 200,000 clones, more than 65% seen once. The source material was PBMCs or T cells enriched from blood (not recorded which). The receptor set was obtained from a man in his forties who had recovered from COVID-19.

The genes are TRBV2 and TRBJ1-5, with 7 bases lining up with TRBD1. This CDR3 is 15 amino acids long. Germline V gene data show CDR1 as SNHLY and CDR2 as FYNNEI. Trimming cost V 0 bases and J 7 bases; bases outside gene matches: 6. The CDR3 spells CASSEAVGQAQPQHF. Written as DNA, the CDR3 is TGTGCCAGCAGTGAAGCGGTCGGACAGGCGCAGCCCCAGCATTTT. Filled out from reference TRBV2 and TRBJ1-5, the complete variable domain reads EPEVTQTPSHQVTQMGQEVILRCVPISNHLYFYWYRQILGQKVEFLVSFYNNEISEKSEIFDDQFSVERPDGSNFTLKIRSTKLEDSAMYFCASSEAVGQAQPQHFGDGTRLSIL.

The chain joins TRBV5-1 to TRBJ2-7; TRBD1 agrees at 9 bases. CDR1 SGHRS and CDR2 YFSETQ come from the germline V gene. The CDR3 sequence is 15 residues long. Germline trimming cut 4 bases from V and 4 bases from J; bases unmatched to any gene: 9. CDR3 DNA: TGCGCCAGCAGCCTATCCGGGACAGGGTCGTACGAGCAGTACTTC. Translating it yields CASSLSGTGSYEQYF.

This rearrangement joins TRBV12-3 or TRBV12-4 to TRBJ1-1; a weak D match, TRBD1 (5 bases). The CDR3 contains 13 residues. V was pared by 2 bases and J by 6 bases, with 10 bases between. The CDR3 coding sequence is TGTGCCAGCAGTTTACTGGGCAGGGCTGAAGCTTTCTTT. It encodes CASSLLGRAEAFF.

A word on this clone: In the same sample, other DNA sequences code for this CDR3. V and J are TRBV6-5 and TRBJ1-2; 11 bases fit TRBD1. The CDR3 consists of 14 residues. Looked up from germline, CDR1 is MNHEY and CDR2 is SVGAGI. With 5 bases clipped from V and 5 bases from J, the junction kept 4 bases outside the gene matches. CDR3 DNA: TGTGCCAGCAGTCCGGACAGGGGGCCATATGGCTACACCTTC. It encodes CASSPDRGPYGYTF.

The CDR3, as DNA: TGTGCCACCAGTTCCTCAGGGCAAATGAACACTGAAGCTTTCTTT. Encoded protein: CATSSSGQMNTEAFF. The chain recombines TRBV24-1 with TRBJ1-1, with a possible D match to TRBD1 (5 bases). Germline CDR1 reads KGHDR; CDR2 reads SFDVKD. V lost 6 bases and J 0 bases, leaving 13 bases between the germline ends. This CDR3 region has 15 residues.

There are a few counts of this clone. The gene calls are TRBV4-2 and TRBJ2-3; TRBD2 aligns across 12 bases. The CDR3 has 21 amino acids. Germline CDR1 LGHNA, CDR2 YNFKEQ. The junction had 14 bases not matched to a gene; V was cut back by 1 base and J by 0 bases. The CDR3 DNA reads TGTGCCAGCAGCCAAGTGGCTCCGCGACTAGCGGGGGCCCTTAGCACAGATACGCAGTATTTT. This translates into CASSQVAPRLAGALSTDTQYF.

This sequence joins TRBV5-1 and TRBJ1-2; D possibly corresponds to TRBD1 (6 bases). The length of the CDR3 is 15 residues. The germline V gene encodes CDR1 SGHRS and CDR2 YFSETQ. The V gene lost 4 bases and the J gene lost 1 base, with 14 bases spanning the gap. CDR3 DNA sequence: TGCGCCAGCAGCACTGGGACAACCCGTAACTATGGCTACACCTTC. Amino acids: CASSTGTTRNYGYTF.

The rearrangement links TRBV11-2 to TRBJ2-3; D remains unclear. The CDR3 runs 16 residues. V was trimmed by 0 bases and J by 2 bases, leaving 12 bases between them. Germline values: CDR1 SGHAT, CDR2 FQNNGV. In DNA, the CDR3 is TGTGCCAGCAGCTTAGATCGAGTGGGCCACACAGATACGCAGTATTTT. Translation gives CASSLDRVGHTDTQYF.

A single count supports this clone. The chain is built from TRBV30 and TRBJ2-7, with D hard to call. V lost 0 bases, J lost 2 bases, and 8 bases lay in between. Germline V CDR1 and CDR2: GTSNPN, SVGIG (reference sequence). The CDR3 covers 13 residues. CDR3 residues: CAWSVRVPYEQYF. The DNA of the CDR3 is TGTGCCTGGAGTGTACGGGTTCCCTACGAGCAGTACTTC.

This chain uses TRBV3-1 (or the pseudogene TRBV3-2) with TRBJ2-6; a weak D match, TRBD1 (5 bases). This CDR3 spans 15 amino acids. Germline assignment: CDR1 LGHDT and CDR2 YNNKEL (reference sequence). V was shortened by 4 bases and J by 0 bases, with 7 bases between the two germline ends. As DNA, the CDR3 is TGTGCCAGCAGCCCGACAGTCTCTGGGGCCAACGTCCTGACTTTC. Protein sequence: CASSPTVSGANVLTF.

The chain couples TRBV5-1 to TRBJ2-3; 9 bases map to TRBD2. The CDR3 totals 14 residues. Unmatched junction bases numbered 6, after V lost 4 bases and J lost 6 bases. In germline, CDR1 is SGHRS, CDR2 YFSETQ. CDR3 amino acids: CASSDGTSWDTQYF. Written as DNA, the CDR3 is TGCGCCAGCAGCGACGGGACTAGCTGGGATACGCAGTATTTT.

The chain combines TRBV4-1 with TRBJ1-4; D is ambiguous. Trimming took 4 bases from V and 4 from J, leaving 7 bases between them. This CDR3 comprises 13 residues. Germline values: CDR1 MGHRA, CDR2 YSYEKL. CDR3 nucleotide sequence: TGCGCCAGCAGCCTCGTGTATAATGAAAAACTGTTTTTT. It is translated as CASSLVYNEKLFF.

The genes are TRBV10-1 and TRBJ2-5, with 9 positions matching TRBD1. Per the germline V gene, CDR1 is WNHNN and CDR2 is SYGVQD (reference sequence). There are 15 residues in the CDR3. The V and J ends lost 5 bases and 3 bases, in that order; junction bases with no gene match: 7. The CDR3 DNA follows: TGCGCCAGCAGTCCATCCGGGACAGGGAAAGAGACCCAGTACTTC. It codes for CASSPSGTGKETQYF.

Regarding this clone: This same CDR3 is encoded by further DNA sequences in the sample. The CDR3 DNA reads as TGTGCCAGCAGCGTCCGTAACACTGAAGCTTTCTTT. Residues: CASSVRNTEAFF. This sequence joins TRBV7-9 and TRBJ1-1; D unclear. CDR3 length: 12 residues. Trimming pared 5 bases from V and 2 bases from J, leaving 6 bases between. The germline CDR1 and CDR2 sequences are SEHNR and FQNEAQ (reference sequence).

This clone was picked up one time. The chain combines TRBV11-1 with TRBJ2-1; 8 bases fit TRBD2. Germline lookup yields CDR1 SGHAT and CDR2 FQDESV (reference sequence). J lost 0 bases, V lost 1 base, and 2 bases had no gene match. CDR3 length: 16 amino acids. CDR3 sequence (DNA): TGTGCCAGCAGCTTAGTAGCGGGGAGCTCCTACAATGAGCAGTTCTTC. It translates to CASSLVAGSSYNEQFF.

The chain employs TRBV10-2 and TRBJ2-2; D call uncertain. Germline V CDR1 and CDR2: WSHSY, SAAADI. Trimming took off 2 bases at V and 2 bases at J, with 9 bases between the two ends. The CDR3 sequence is 15 residues long. The CDR3 DNA is TGCGCCAGCAGTGAGGACCGACTCAACACCGGGGAGCTGTTTTTT. This translates into CASSEDRLNTGELFF.

The chain recombines TRBV19 with TRBJ2-3; 7 bases line up with TRBD1. V lost 7 bases and J lost 3; bases outside the gene matches: 10. CDR1 and CDR2 (germline): LNHDA, SQIVND (reference sequence). The CDR3 length is 15 residues. In DNA, the CDR3 is TGTGCCAGTACCCAGGGGGTGGGGTTGACAGATACGCAGTATTTT. It translates to CASTQGVGLTDTQYF. The full variable domain, its missing parts supplied by reference TRBV19 and TRBJ2-3, is DGGITQSPKYLFRKEGQNVTLSCEQNLNHDAMYWYRQDPGQGLRLIYYSQIVNDFQKGDIAEGYSVSREKKESFPLTVTSAQKNPTAFYLCASTQGVGLTDTQYFGPGTRLTVL.

The chain couples TRBV2 to TRBJ1-2; no firm D call. This CDR3 is 13 amino acids long. Per germline, CDR1 SNHLY and CDR2 FYNNEI. V was cut by 5 bases and J by 9 bases, with 16 bases left in between. CDR3 loop: CASSSTPPGSYTF. CDR3 DNA: TGTGCCAGCAGTTCGACCCCACCCGGGAGCTACACCTTC.

The genes are TRBV9 and TRBJ1-3; the D is unclear. V was clipped by 1 base and J by 0 bases, with 11 bases between them. The germline V gene has CDR1 SGDLS and CDR2 YYNGEE. The CDR3 runs to 16 residues. The CDR3 region is CASSVTADPSGNTIYF. DNA for the CDR3: TGTGCCAGCAGCGTAACGGCGGATCCCTCTGGAAACACCATATATTTT.

The chain combines TRBV19 with TRBJ1-2; TRBD1 matches at 7 bases. J gave up 0 bases and V 8 bases, and 9 bases lay outside the gene matches. The CDR3 spans 15 residues. The germline CDR1 and CDR2 sequences are LNHDA and SQIVND (reference sequence). As DNA, the CDR3 is TGTGCCAGTCGACCCGACAGGGTAGCTAACTATGGCTACACCTTC. Its protein is CASRPDRVANYGYTF.

A note on this clone: The sample contains more than one DNA sequence encoding this CDR3. J is TRBJ2-7 and V is TRBV14; 7 nucleotides match TRBD1. The V and J ends lost 4 bases and 4 bases, in that order; junction bases with no gene match: 4. Germline assignment: CDR1 SGHDN and CDR2 FVKESK. This CDR3 is built from 13 residues. CDR3 DNA sequence: TGTGCCAGCAGCCGGGGACAGCTTTACGAGCAGTACTTC. Amino acid sequence: CASSRGQLYEQYF.

This clone has a single count. The V call is TRBV9, the J call TRBJ1-3; D call uncertain. Trimming stripped 3 bases from V and 4 bases from J, with 17 bases between. Germline V gene sequence: CDR1 SGDLS, CDR2 YYNGEE. This CDR3 region has 16 residues. The CDR3 DNA sequence: TGTGCCAGCAGCGCCCACGAGGGAAGTGCCGGAAACACCATATATTTT. It is translated as CASSAHEGSAGNTIYF.

This chain uses TRBV7-3 with TRBJ2-2; D possibly corresponds to TRBD2 (7 bases). The germline CDR1 and CDR2 sequences are SGHTA and FQGTGA. V was shortened by 2 bases and J by 6 bases, with 13 bases between the two germline ends. CDR3 length equals 15 residues. CDR3 residues: CASSLGGGSAGELFF. CDR3 coding DNA: TGTGCCAGCAGCTTAGGCGGGGGCAGCGCCGGGGAGCTGTTTTTT.

The chain combines TRBV19 with TRBJ1-2; TRBD1 matches at 8 bases. The CDR3 length is 14 residues. Germline values: CDR1 LNHDA, CDR2 SQIVND (reference sequence). The J segment lost 2 bases and the V segment lost 8 bases, leaving 7 bases of the junction unmatched. The CDR3 sequence is CASQTGTGNYGYTF. DNA for the CDR3: TGTGCCAGTCAGACCGGGACAGGCAACTATGGCTACACCTTC.

V usage is TRBV27 and J usage is TRBJ1-2; 9 nucleotides line up with TRBD1. CDR3 length equals 14 residues. Trimming at V came to 5 bases and at J to 8 bases, leaving 9 bases not matched to a gene. CDR1 MNHEY and CDR2 SMNVEV come from the germline V gene (reference sequence). CDR3 amino acids: CASSLRRTGEGYTF. The CDR3 coding sequence is TGTGCCAGCAGTCTCCGTAGGACAGGGGAAGGCTACACCTTC.

The chain couples TRBV5-5 to TRBJ2-7, with D possibly being TRBD2 (7 bases). V was pared by 3 bases and J by 7 bases, with 20 bases between. Germline lookup yields CDR1 SGHKS and CDR2 YYEKEE (reference sequence). CDR3 length: 15 amino acids. The CDR3 here is CASSSQFGGLGEQYF. The CDR3 region has the DNA TGTGCCAGCAGCTCCCAGTTCGGGGGGCTAGGAGAGCAGTACTTC.

The V and J genes are TRBV5-1 and TRBJ1-5; 10 bases align to TRBD1. CDR3 length: 15 amino acids. Germline CDR1 SGHRS, CDR2 YFSETQ. Trimming removed 5 bases from V and 3 bases from J; junction bases left unmatched: 5. In nucleotides, the CDR3 is TGCGCCAGCAGTCTTGGGACAGGGGTCAATCAGCCCCAGCATTTT. This codes for CASSLGTGVNQPQHF.

The chain employs TRBV6-6 and TRBJ2-7; 7 nucleotides agree with TRBD1. Germline V lookup: CDR1 MNHNY, CDR2 SVGAGI (reference sequence). Trimming removed 2 bases from V and 6 bases from J; junction bases left unmatched: 4. This CDR3 region has 13 residues. The CDR3 spells CASSYGQVPEQYF. The CDR3, as DNA: TGTGCCAGCAGTTACGGACAGGTCCCCGAGCAGTACTTC.

CDR3 residues: CASIRTGGDYGYTF. CDR3 sequence (DNA): TGTGCCAGCATCCGGACAGGGGGTGACTATGGCTACACCTTC. The V call is TRBV2, the J call TRBJ1-2; TRBD1 agrees at 10 bases. CDR3 length: 14 residues. CDR1 and CDR2 (germline): SNHLY, FYNNEI. V shed 7 bases, J shed 3 bases, and the junction held 5 bases outside the gene matches.

The chain couples TRBV7-9 to TRBJ2-7, with 7 bases that match TRBD1. Germline V CDR1 and CDR2: SEHNR, FQNEAQ (reference sequence). Trimming at V came to 3 bases and at J to 0 bases, leaving 14 bases not matched to a gene. The CDR3 extends over 18 amino acids. Here the CDR3 reads CASSFEGFGQVFSYEQYF. In nucleotides, the CDR3 is TGTGCCAGCAGCTTCGAGGGGTTCGGACAGGTATTCTCCTACGAGCAGTACTTC.